This T cell receptor beta chain was recovered during a study of T-cell memory formation after mild COVID-19. Study information: Most TCR clusters belonged to a single donor.

Sample barcodes and UMIs were carried by the TCR alpha and TCR beta cDNA libraries that 5'RACE generated with constant-segment primers. TCRdb independently ran MiXCR on the 5' RACE reads; one entry per CDR3 protein. This table holds about 500,000 distinct CDR3 sequences, 20% found once. The germline CDR1 and CDR2 sequences are DFQATT and SNEGSKA (reference sequence). The V end was cut by 5 bases, the J end by 0 bases, with 13 bases between. The CDR3 runs to 14 residues. Turning to this clonotype: Its specificity is not known.

Findings of the study overall: Clones shrinking from day 15 to 85 showed even CD4/CD8 mixes; later expanders tilted CD4+. Memory from before infection featured some responding clones, which suggests cross-reactive memory joined.

The J gene is TRBJ1-1, the V gene TRBV20-1; D might be TRBD1 (5 bases). The sequencing input was PBMCs or a T cell subset sorted from them (not recorded which). The sequence came from an adult woman who had mild COVID-19 (a few samples of this study predate the infection). Cell type and time point are not known. This CDR3 is CSALSGTVNTEAFF. DNA of the CDR3: TGCAGTGCTTTGAGCGGGACGGTGAACACTGAAGCTTTCTTT.